The next 30 T cell receptor beta chains were all read from a single sample in a study of cytomegalovirus exposure and HLA in healthy donors. The PCR made use of 60 Vbeta and 13 Jbeta primers. The repertoire was sequenced with immunoSEQ multiplex PCR; TCRdb's copy has only in-frame clones and lacks some. The repertoire includes 55,000 to 80,000 clones, 75% of them detected once, and around 12% sits in the top ten. Sample: PBMCs. These receptors all come from a man in his 70s in good health and CMV-seronegative.

V and J are TRBV28 and TRBJ2-1; weak D call: TRBD1 (6 bases). V shed 5 bases and J shed 7 bases, with 18 bases lying between them. The CDR3 runs to 15 residues. The germline V gene encodes CDR1 MDHEN and CDR2 SYDVKM. The CDR3 spells CASSPYWTEGNEQFF. In nucleotides, the CDR3 is TGTGCCAGCAGTCCCTACTGGACAGAAGGAAATGAGCAGTTCTTC.

This chain connects TRBV6-5 to TRBJ2-7, with unresolved D. V dropped 2 bases and J dropped 4 bases, with 15 bases sitting between them. The CDR3 has 15 residues. Germline assignment: CDR1 MNHEY and CDR2 SVGAGI. The CDR3 sequence is CASSYPQRQEYEQYF. DNA for the CDR3: TGTGCCAGCAGTTACCCCCAGAGGCAAGAATACGAGCAGTACTTC.

V and J are TRBV11-2 and TRBJ2-3; D may be TRBD1 (6 bases). The germline V gene has CDR1 SGHAT and CDR2 FQNNGV. CDR3 length: 15 amino acids. V was trimmed by 6 bases and J by 6 bases, leaving 19 bases between them. In DNA form, the CDR3 reads TGTGCCAGCAGTTTTACAGGGTTAAAATCGGATACGCAGTATTTT. It encodes CASSFTGLKSDTQYF.

The rearrangement links TRBV29-1 to TRBJ2-1; 12 nucleotides line up with TRBD1. This CDR3 is built from 15 residues. V lost 6 bases and J lost 8; bases outside the gene matches: 11. In germline, CDR1 is SQVTM, CDR2 ANQGSEA. CDR3 residues: CSVRNTGQGADEQFF. The CDR3 coding sequence is TGCAGCGTACGAAATACGGGACAGGGGGCAGATGAGCAGTTCTTC.

V and J are TRBV13 and TRBJ1-3; a possible D gene is TRBD1 (5 bases). The CDR3 runs 15 residues. V lost 6 bases to trimming and J lost 0 bases, with 12 bases between them. Germline V gene lookup returns CDR1 PRHDT and CDR2 FYEKMQ (reference sequence). The CDR3 is CASRLRVDSGNTIYF. CDR3 sequence (DNA): TGTGCCAGCAGACTCAGGGTAGACTCTGGAAACACCATATATTTT.

A word on this clone: One end of the junction is discordant with germline, which a read error may explain. The V and J genes are TRBV2 and TRBJ2-7; D possibly corresponds to TRBD1 (6 bases). The CDR3 sequence is 16 residues long. Germline assignment: CDR1 SNHLY and CDR2 FYNNEI. Here the CDR3 reads CASSHSTTGRAYERYF. The CDR3 DNA follows: TGTGCCAGCAGTCATTCGACCACAGGGCGAGCCTACGAGCGGTACTTC. Complete variable domain (other parts from reference TRBV2 and TRBJ2-7): EPEVTQTPSHQVTQMGQEVILRCVPISNHLYFYWYRQILGQKVEFLVSFYNNEISEKSEIFDDQFSVERPDGSNFTLKIRSTKLEDSAMYFCASSHSTTGRAYERYFGPGTRLTVT.

In DNA, the CDR3 is TGTGCCAGCAGCTTTCGAGGGTCAGGGAACACTGAAGCTTTCTTT. This translates into CASSFRGSGNTEAFF. This rearrangement joins TRBV7-2 to TRBJ1-1; D remains ambiguous. Per germline, CDR1 SGHTA and CDR2 FQGNSA. The length of the CDR3 is 15 residues. V was trimmed by 3 bases and J by 1 base, leaving 12 bases between them.

V and J are TRBV7-9 and TRBJ2-6; 7 bases fit TRBD2. From germline, CDR1 is SEHNR and CDR2 FQNEAQ (reference sequence). The V and J ends lost 4 bases and 0 bases, in that order; junction bases with no gene match: 9. The CDR3 totals 18 residues. CDR3 in amino acids: CASSSSLGGNSGANVLTF. CDR3 in DNA: TGTGCCAGCAGCTCCTCGTTGGGGGGGAACTCTGGGGCCAACGTCCTGACTTTC.

The V call is TRBV5-4, the J call TRBJ2-1; 7 bases agree with TRBD2. This CDR3 spans 15 amino acids. Germline V lookup: CDR1 SGHNT, CDR2 YYREEE (reference sequence). Trimming took 0 bases from V and 0 from J; bases not matched to a gene: 0. Here the CDR3 DNA reads TGTGCCAGCAGCTTGGGCGGGAGCTCCTACAATGAGCAGTTCTTC. Translating gives CASSLGGSSYNEQFF.

This clone came up many times. V and J are TRBV5-1 and TRBJ1-1; D is perhaps TRBD1 (5 bases). The V gene lost 0 bases and the J gene lost 0 bases, with 9 bases spanning the gap. Germline V CDR1 and CDR2: SGHRS, YFSETQ. CDR3 size: 15 residues. CDR3 sequence (DNA): TGCGCCAGCAGCTTGGGACAGCAGTTGAACACTGAAGCTTTCTTT. It is translated as CASSLGQQLNTEAFF. Complete variable domain (other parts from reference TRBV5-1 and TRBJ1-1): KAGVTQTPRYLIKTRGQQVTLSCSPISGHRSVSWYQQTPGQGLQFLFEYFSETQRNKGNFPGRFSGRQFSNSRSEMNVSTLELGDSALYLCASSLGQQLNTEAFFGQGTRLTVV.

J is TRBJ1-3 and V is TRBV7-2, with TRBD1 as a possible D gene (6 bases). The germline V gene encodes CDR1 SGHTA and CDR2 FQGNSA. V shed 4 bases and J shed 7 bases, with 14 bases lying between them. This CDR3 is 14 amino acids long. The DNA for the CDR3 is TGTGCCAGCAGCTCCTGGACAGAGGGGAACACCATATATTTT. It encodes CASSSWTEGNTIYF.

This clone was counted between two and nine times. The CDR3, as DNA: TGTGCCAGCAGCTTCTATAGCACGGGAGAAAAACTGTTTTTT. This sequence encodes CASSFYSTGEKLFF. The chain combines TRBV7-2 with TRBJ1-4; D call uncertain. The length of the CDR3 is 14 residues. Between the trimmed V and J ends, which lost 3 bases and 8 bases, there was a span of 13 bases. Germline loops: CDR1 SGHTA, CDR2 FQGNSA.

V is TRBV30 and J is TRBJ1-5, with a possible D match to TRBD1 (5 bases). CDR1 is GTSNPN, CDR2 SVGIG, per germline (reference sequence). The CDR3 covers 13 residues. With 3 bases removed from V and 6 bases from J, the gap between germline ends came to 12 bases. The CDR3 DNA sequence: TGTGCCTGGAGCCGGGGGGGTGGTCAGCCCCAGCATTTT. Its translation is CAWSRGGGQPQHF. Full variable domain (missing parts from reference TRBV30 and TRBJ1-5): SQTIHQWPATLVQPVGSPLSLECTVEGTSNPNLYWYRQAAGRGLQLLFYSVGIGQISSEVPQNLSASRPQDRQFILSSKKLLLSDSGFYLCAWSRGGGQPQHFGDGTRLSIL.

The genes are TRBV6-1 and TRBJ1-1; weak D call: TRBD1 (5 bases). This CDR3 comprises 14 residues. Trimming removed 5 bases at V and 5 bases at J, with 15 bases between. Germline assignment: CDR1 MNHNS and CDR2 SASEGT. The CDR3 here is CASSRDSEGTEAFF. CDR3 bases: TGTGCCAGCAGTAGGGACTCCGAAGGGACTGAAGCTTTCTTT.

The V and J genes are TRBV18 and TRBJ1-6, with 8 positions matching TRBD1. There are 14 residues in the CDR3. Germline V gives CDR1 KGHSH, CDR2 LQKENI. V lost 3 bases, J lost 9 bases, and 4 bases stayed unmatched. CDR3 sequence reads: CASSPTGGSSPLHF. The CDR3 DNA sequence: TGTGCCAGCTCACCTACAGGGGGTAGTTCACCCCTCCACTTT.

The chain couples TRBV6-1 to TRBJ2-2, with 8 bases aligning to TRBD2. Germline values: CDR1 MNHNS, CDR2 SASEGT. CDR3 size: 15 residues. The V and J ends lost 6 bases and 2 bases, in that order; junction bases with no gene match: 5. Written as DNA, the CDR3 is TGTGCCAGCAGGAGACTAGCGCCTAACACCGGGGAGCTGTTTTTT. It specifies CASRRLAPNTGELFF.

The chain joins TRBV27 to TRBJ1-2; TRBD1 matches at 7 bases. With 5 bases clipped from V and 6 bases from J, the junction kept 3 bases outside the gene matches. There are 12 residues in the CDR3. The germline gives CDR1 MNHEY, CDR2 SMNVEV (reference sequence). The CDR3 is CASSDREDGYTF. The DNA of the CDR3 is TGTGCCAGCAGTGACAGGGAGGATGGCTACACCTTC.

V gene TRBV19 combines with J gene TRBJ1-4; D call uncertain. The germline V and J ends were trimmed by 9 bases and 0 bases, with 8 bases remaining between them. The CDR3 contains 13 residues. Looked up from germline, CDR1 is LNHDA and CDR2 is SQIVND (reference sequence). In nucleotides, the CDR3 is TGTGCCAGCGGGATTGCAACTAATGAAAAACTGTTTTTT. Amino acids: CASGIATNEKLFF.

The chain has TRBV29-1 and TRBJ2-1; 9 nucleotides match TRBD1. There are 13 residues in the CDR3. Germline V gives CDR1 SQVTM, CDR2 ANQGSEA. With V trimmed by 7 bases and J by 6 bases, 7 bases remained unmatched. CDR3 coding DNA: TGCAGCGCCGTCGACAGGGGGGTCAATGAGCAGTTCTTC. Translated, it gives CSAVDRGVNEQFF.

The V and J genes are TRBV7-2 and TRBJ2-2; 7 nucleotides agree with TRBD2. The trim removed 2 bases at V and 4 bases at J, leaving 4 bases unmatched. The CDR3 has 15 residues. Germline CDR1 and CDR2: SGHTA and FQGNSA. The chain's CDR3 is CASSLRSGGTGELFF. In DNA form, the CDR3 reads TGTGCCAGCAGCTTAAGGTCGGGAGGCACCGGGGAGCTGTTTTTT.

The rearrangement links TRBV19 to TRBJ1-5, with a tentative D call TRBD1 (5 bases). In germline, CDR1 is LNHDA, CDR2 SQIVND (reference sequence). Trimming took off 4 bases at V and 8 bases at J, with 18 bases between the two ends. The CDR3 runs to 15 residues. CDR3 sequence: CASSTPGLPGKPQHF. The CDR3 DNA reads TGTGCCAGTAGTACCCCGGGACTGCCGGGGAAGCCCCAGCATTTT.

V and J are TRBV7-2 and TRBJ2-7; TRBD2 aligns across 14 bases. The CDR3 is made up of 15 amino acids. The trim removed 4 bases at V and 4 bases at J, leaving 3 bases unmatched. CDR1 and CDR2 from the germline V gene are SGHTA and FQGNSA. The CDR3 protein is CASSSTSGGGYEQYF. The DNA of the CDR3 is TGTGCCAGCAGCTCGACTAGCGGGGGGGGTTACGAGCAGTACTTC.

This clone was found once. This sequence joins TRBV5-6 and TRBJ2-3, with a weak D call TRBD2 (6 bases). Trimming stripped 2 bases from V and 4 bases from J, with 11 bases between. Germline CDR1 and CDR2: SGHDT and YYEEEE. CDR3 length equals 14 residues. CDR3 loop: CASSLLTSPDTQYF. In nucleotides, the CDR3 is TGTGCCAGCAGCTTACTTACTAGCCCAGATACGCAGTATTTT. Full variable domain (remainder filled in from reference TRBV5-6 and TRBJ2-3): DAGVTQSPTHLIKTRGQQVTLRCSPKSGHDTVSWYQQALGQGPQFIFQYYEEEERQRGNFPDRFSGHQFPNYSSELNVNALLLGDSALYLCASSLLTSPDTQYFGPGTRLTVL.

The chain joins TRBV7-2 to TRBJ2-3; 11 bases map to TRBD2. CDR1 and CDR2 from the germline V gene are SGHTA and FQGNSA. There are 16 residues in the CDR3. Unmatched junction bases numbered 5, after V lost 2 bases and J lost 4 bases. The DNA of the CDR3 is TGTGCCAGCAGCTTAACTAGCGGGAGTGTCTCAGATACGCAGTATTTT. Amino acids: CASSLTSGSVSDTQYF.

This clone was detected once. The gene calls are TRBV18 and TRBJ2-2; D is undetermined. The ends were cut back, 2 bases at V and 5 bases at J, with 6 bases in the middle. The germline V gene has CDR1 KGHSH and CDR2 LQKENI. This CDR3 region has 13 residues. The CDR3 coding sequence is TGTGCCAGCTCACCAATCGGGACCGGGGAGCTGTTTTTT. Protein sequence: CASSPIGTGELFF.

J is TRBJ1-5 and V is TRBV28; a weak D match, TRBD1 (5 bases). Trimming removed 4 bases from V and 2 bases from J, with 24 bases in between. This CDR3 spans 19 amino acids. In germline, CDR1 is MDHEN, CDR2 SYDVKM. Here the CDR3 DNA reads TGTGCCAGCAGTTCCCCCCCCCTGGGATCCGAAGGGGGCAATCAGCCCCAGCATTTT. Its translation: CASSSPPLGSEGGNQPQHF.

The V call is TRBV28, the J call TRBJ1-5; 7 positions match TRBD1. CDR3 length: 14 amino acids. V lost 5 bases and J lost 3; bases outside the gene matches: 4. Per germline, CDR1 MDHEN and CDR2 SYDVKM. CDR3 region: CASSLGTDNQPQHF. For the CDR3, the DNA is TGTGCCAGCAGTCTCGGGACAGACAATCAGCCCCAGCATTTT.

This chain joins TRBV6-4 and TRBJ2-7, with D possibly TRBD1 on 5 matching bases. V lost 3 bases and J 6 bases, leaving 12 bases between the germline ends. Germline values: CDR1 MRHNA, CDR2 SNTAGT. The CDR3 loop spans 13 amino acids. In DNA form, the CDR3 reads TGTGCCAGCAGTGAGCTAAGGGGAAGCGAGCAGTACTTC. As protein: CASSELRGSEQYF.

V usage is TRBV11-2 and J usage is TRBJ2-3, with TRBD2 matching over 11 bases. The J segment lost 4 bases and the V segment lost 1 base, leaving 4 bases of the junction unmatched. CDR1 is SGHAT, CDR2 FQNNGV, per germline. This CDR3 region has 16 residues. CDR3: CASSLVAGGLSDTQYF. The DNA of the CDR3 is TGTGCCAGCAGCTTAGTAGCGGGGGGGCTTTCAGATACGCAGTATTTT.

The chain carries TRBV11-2 and TRBJ2-2; D possibly corresponds to TRBD1 (6 bases). This CDR3 has 14 residues. The V end was cut by 5 bases, the J end by 4 bases, with 11 bases between. Germline-derived CDR1 and CDR2 are SGHAT and FQNNGV. The DNA for the CDR3 is TGTGCCAGCAGCCCGGGCAGGGGCACCGGGGAGCTGTTTTTT. This encodes CASSPGRGTGELFF.